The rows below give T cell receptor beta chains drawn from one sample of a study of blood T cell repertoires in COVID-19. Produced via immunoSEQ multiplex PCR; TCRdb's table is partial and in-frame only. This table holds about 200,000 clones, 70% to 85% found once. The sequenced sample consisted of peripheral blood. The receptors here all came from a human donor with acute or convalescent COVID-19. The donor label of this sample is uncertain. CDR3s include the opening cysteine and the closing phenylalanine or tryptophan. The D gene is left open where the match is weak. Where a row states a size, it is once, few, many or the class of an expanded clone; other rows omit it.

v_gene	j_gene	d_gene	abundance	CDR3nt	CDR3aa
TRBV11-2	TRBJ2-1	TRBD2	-	TGTGCCAGCAGCCTCACTAGCGGGAGATGGAATGAGCAGTTCTTC	CASSLTSGRWNEQFF
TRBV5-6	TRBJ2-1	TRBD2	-	TGTGCCAGCAGCTTGGGACTAGCGGGAGGGGGGGCCGCAGAGCAGTTCTTC	CASSLGLAGGGAAEQFF
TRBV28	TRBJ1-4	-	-	TGTGCCAGCAGTTCTTTGTCGTTTGTAAAACTGTTTTTT	CASSSLSFVKLFF
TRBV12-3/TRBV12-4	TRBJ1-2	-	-	TGTGCCAGCAGTCGCATCAGGGGTACACGCTACACCTTC	CASSRIRGTRYTF
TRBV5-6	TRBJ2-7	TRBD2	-	TGTGCCAGCAGCTGGGGACTAGCGGGAGGCGAGCAGTACTTC	CASSWGLAGGEQYF
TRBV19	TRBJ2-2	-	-	TGTGCCAGTAGTACCCGGGACTTCTACACCGGGGAGCTGTTTTTT	CASSTRDFYTGELFF
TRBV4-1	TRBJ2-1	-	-	TGCGCCAGCAGCCCCCCTACCCCCCGGTCCTACAATGAGCAGTTCTTC	CASSPPTPRSYNEQFF
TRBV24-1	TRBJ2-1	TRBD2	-	TGTGCCACCAGTGACGCTACCGGGACTACCAGGAAGGAGCAGTTCTTC	CATSDATGTTRKEQFF
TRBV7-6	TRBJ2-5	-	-	TGTGCCAGCAGCACCAGTTCTAGGGGGGGAGAGACCCAGTACTTC	CASSTSSRGGETQYF
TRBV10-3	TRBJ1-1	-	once	TGTGCCATCACCGCGACAGGCCCGAACACTGAAGCTTTCTTT	CAITATGPNTEAFF
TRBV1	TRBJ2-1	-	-	TGCACCAGCAGCCAAGATCAACGGCGGGAGGGCCAGTCTGAGCAGTTCTTC	CTSSQDQRREGQSEQFF
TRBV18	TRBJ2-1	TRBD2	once	TGTGCCAGCTCACCCTCGGACAAACCCGTGACTAGCGGGAGGGGTGTTGGACAGTTCTTC	CASSPSDKPVTSGRGVGQFF